The 18 T cell receptor beta chains presented below share a single source sample, sequenced in a study of T cell repertoires in cytomegalovirus infection. These TCRs are of unknown antigen specificity. TCRdb re-derived calls from the reads in MiXCR, one entry per CDR3 protein. This table holds about 180,000 distinct CDR3 sequences, about a fifth found once. Material: CD8+ T cells from cultured PBMCs, obtained from culture after CMV antigen stimulation. The origin of the receptors is a human donor in good health (CMV status not recorded). Some clones in this sample may be carry-over from other donors' samples.

This clonotype was seen a handful of times. This chain uses TRBV25-1 with TRBJ1-5; perhaps TRBD1 as D (6 bases). Trimming took off 2 bases at V and 5 bases at J, with 16 bases between the two ends. The CDR3 contains 16 residues. CDR1 and CDR2 from the germline V gene are MGHDK and SYGVNS. The CDR3 nucleotides read TGTGCCAGCAGTGAACGACGGGGGCGCGTCTATCAGCCCCAGCATTTT. Amino acids: CASSERRGRVYQPQHF.

The chain links TRBV14 to TRBJ1-1, with D unclear. The V end was cut by 4 bases, the J end by 3 bases, with 9 bases between. This CDR3 has 13 amino acids. Germline CDR1 and CDR2: SGHDN and FVKESK. CDR3 DNA: TGTGCCAGCAGCCCTACACCGTACACTGAAGCTTTCTTT. It translates to CASSPTPYTEAFF.

The gene calls are TRBV28 and TRBJ2-3; D gene ambiguous. The CDR3 consists of 13 residues. Germline V gene data show CDR1 as MDHEN and CDR2 as SYDVKM. V lost 8 bases, J lost 2 bases, and 11 bases lay in between. The CDR3 nucleotides are TGTGCCAGCCTTGAGAAAAACACAGATACGCAGTATTTT. Protein: CASLEKNTDTQYF.

The chain uses TRBV7-2 and TRBJ1-2; tentatively, D is TRBD1 (5 bases). From germline, CDR1 is SGHTA and CDR2 FQGNSA. V was shortened by 1 base and J by 6 bases, with 15 bases between the two germline ends. This CDR3 spans 15 amino acids. The CDR3 loop is CASSLERGGFHGYTF. The CDR3 DNA is TGTGCCAGCAGCTTAGAGCGTGGGGGTTTTCATGGCTACACCTTC.

In nucleotides, the CDR3 is TGTGCCAGCAGTTTGGGCAGGGGCTCAGATACGCAGTATTTT. This codes for CASSLGRGSDTQYF. This rearrangement joins TRBV12-3 or TRBV12-4 to TRBJ2-3; TRBD1 is a possible D gene (6 bases). The CDR3 totals 14 residues. V was clipped by 3 bases and J by 4 bases, with 11 bases between them.

This clonotype showed up just a few times. J is TRBJ2-5 and V is TRBV7-2, with 7 bases matching TRBD1. Per germline, CDR1 SGHTA and CDR2 FQGNSA. The CDR3 runs to 14 residues. V was pared by 4 bases and J by 0 bases, with 2 bases of the junction left unmatched. The CDR3 region has the DNA TGTGCCAGCAGCTGGGGGACAGACCAAGAGACCCAGTACTTC. Residues: CASSWGTDQETQYF.

This clonotype was picked up one time. The CDR3 reads CASSGGTGVRELFF. CDR3 nucleotides: TGTGCCAGCAGCGGGGGGACAGGGGTTCGGGAGCTGTTTTTT. The V gene is TRBV7-6, the J gene TRBJ2-2; 10 bases are shared with TRBD1. V lost 5 bases, J lost 9 bases, and 6 bases stayed unmatched. This CDR3 contains 14 residues. From germline, CDR1 is SGHVS and CDR2 FNYEAQ.

This clonotype is termed medium-sized. The rearrangement links TRBV7-8 to TRBJ2-3; 11 bases match TRBD2. V trimming: 3 bases; J trimming: 4 bases; junction bases outside the gene matches: 6. The CDR3 runs to 16 residues. The germline V gene encodes CDR1 SGHVS and CDR2 FQNEAQ. In DNA form, the CDR3 reads TGTGCCAGCAGCTTCCCGACTAGCGGGGCTGCAGATACGCAGTATTTT. This gives the protein CASSFPTSGAADTQYF.

The chain has TRBV7-9 and TRBJ2-6; D perhaps matches TRBD1 (6 bases). This CDR3 is 17 amino acids long. V shed 6 bases and J shed 4 bases, with 19 bases lying between them. The germline V gene has CDR1 SEHNR and CDR2 FQNEAQ (reference sequence). The CDR3 is CASRNLFSGEGANVLTF. As DNA, the CDR3 is TGTGCCAGCAGGAACCTATTCTCAGGGGAAGGGGCCAACGTCCTGACTTTC.

The chain carries TRBV6-5 and TRBJ1-2; D is ambiguous. The CDR3 extends over 11 amino acids. From germline, CDR1 is MNHEY and CDR2 SVGAGI. V shed 4 bases and J shed 8 bases, with 8 bases lying between them. CDR3 bases: TGTGCCAGCAGTTCCTTAAGCGGCTACACCTTC. It is translated as CASSSLSGYTF.

This clonotype appeared a few times. The chain employs TRBV5-4 and TRBJ2-5; weak D call: TRBD2 (6 bases). Trimming cost V 1 base and J 1 base, with 11 bases left between them. The CDR3 runs to 15 residues. Germline CDR1 and CDR2: SGHNT and YYREEE (reference sequence). In DNA, the CDR3 is TGTGCCAGCAGCTTGTACGGGGGAGTCCAAGAGACCCAGTACTTC. It codes for CASSLYGGVQETQYF.

This chain joins TRBV12-3 or TRBV12-4 and TRBJ1-5, with D unresolved. V was shortened by 7 bases and J by 5 bases, with 15 bases between the two germline ends. CDR3 size: 14 residues. The CDR3 sequence: CASTRADLDQPQHF. The CDR3 DNA reads as TGTGCCAGCACCCGGGCCGATCTTGATCAGCCCCAGCATTTT.

The chain joins TRBV4-1 to TRBJ2-3, with D uncertain. CDR1 and CDR2 from the germline V gene are MGHRA and YSYEKL. This CDR3 is 18 amino acids long. Between the trimmed V and J ends, which lost 0 bases and 0 bases, there was a span of 16 bases. CDR3 region: CASSQEAVLRRSTDTQYF. As DNA, the CDR3 is TGCGCCAGCAGCCAAGAGGCGGTACTGAGACGGAGCACAGATACGCAGTATTTT.

This clonotype was seen a few times. V usage is TRBV30 and J usage is TRBJ1-1; D unresolved. The CDR3 is 14 amino acids. CDR1 GTSNPN and CDR2 SVGIG come from the germline V gene (reference sequence). V lost 2 bases, J lost 5 bases, and 15 bases lay in between. The DNA for the CDR3 is TGTGCCTGGAGTCCTCTCCGGGAGATAACTGAAGCTTTCTTT. Its translation is CAWSPLREITEAFF. The variable domain in full, with the rest retrieved from reference TRBV30 and TRBJ1-1, is SQTIHQWPATLVQPVGSPLSLECTVEGTSNPNLYWYRQAAGRGLQLLFYSVGIGQISSEVPQNLSASRPQDRQFILSSKKLLLSDSGFYLCAWSPLREITEAFFGQGTRLTVV.

V is TRBV29-1 and J is TRBJ2-7, with D hard to call. Trimming cost V 6 bases and J 0 bases, with 12 bases left between them. Per the germline V gene, CDR1 is SQVTM and CDR2 is ANQGSEA. The CDR3 runs to 13 residues. The CDR3 loop is CSVEASNSYEQYF. CDR3 DNA: TGCAGCGTCGAGGCCAGCAACTCCTACGAGCAGTACTTC.

This sequence joins TRBV7-9 and TRBJ1-1, with D perhaps matching TRBD1 (6 bases). This CDR3 region has 14 residues. V lost 4 bases to trimming and J lost 1 base, with 10 bases between them. The germline V gene encodes CDR1 SEHNR and CDR2 FQNEAQ (reference sequence). CDR3 region: CASSSGAGNTEAFF. The DNA for the CDR3 is TGTGCCAGCAGCTCGGGGGCCGGGAACACTGAAGCTTTCTTT.

In this sample, this clonotype turned up a few times. V and J are TRBV11-2 and TRBJ2-1; the D call may be TRBD1 or TRBD2 (7 bases each). The germline V gene encodes CDR1 SGHAT and CDR2 FQNNGV. V was trimmed by 2 bases and J by 6 bases, leaving 26 bases between them. This CDR3 contains 19 residues. In DNA form, the CDR3 reads TGTGCCAGCAGCTTATTTAGGTCCAGGGGGGGGATCTCGGGCAATGAGCAGTTCTTC. Encoded protein: CASSLFRSRGGISGNEQFF.

This clonotype turned up a few times. The rearrangement joins TRBV6-5 to TRBJ1-2; the match to TRBD1 covers 8 bases. The CDR3 spans 16 residues. Germline V gives CDR1 MNHEY, CDR2 SVGAGI. Trimming cost V 2 bases and J 2 bases; bases outside gene matches: 7. CDR3 amino acids: CASSYVGSGGNYGYTF. DNA for the CDR3: TGTGCCAGCAGTTACGTCGGCTCAGGGGGCAACTATGGCTACACCTTC.